A single sample gave rise to the 13 T cell receptor beta chains below, sequenced in a study of blood T cell repertoires in COVID-19. Measured with immunoSEQ multiplex PCR; TCRdb has only the in-frame clones, and not every one. This sample has approximately 270,000 clones, with about 90% found just once. The sample comprised PBMCs or T cells enriched from blood (not recorded which). The source of these receptors is a human donor in a cohort exposed to, infected with or recovered from COVID-19 (not recorded which). The donor label of this sample is uncertain.

This chain joins TRBV5-6 and TRBJ1-5, with D unresolved. V shed 0 bases and J shed 3 bases, with 4 bases lying between them. Looked up from germline, CDR1 is SGHDT and CDR2 is YYEEEE. This CDR3 spans 13 amino acids. CDR3 nucleotide sequence: TGTGCCAGCAGCTTGGGCTACAATCAGCCCCAGCATTTT. Protein sequence: CASSLGYNQPQHF. Based on the CDR3 plus reference TRBV5-6 and TRBJ1-5, the full variable domain is DAGVTQSPTHLIKTRGQQVTLRCSPKSGHDTVSWYQQALGQGPQFIFQYYEEEERQRGNFPDRFSGHQFPNYSSELNVNALLLGDSALYLCASSLGYNQPQHFGDGTRLSIL.

The chain employs TRBV5-1 and TRBJ2-7; 8 bases are shared with TRBD1. The CDR3 runs 12 residues. CDR1 is SGHRS and CDR2 is YFSETQ in the germline V gene. V lost 5 bases, J lost 2 bases, and 0 bases stayed unmatched. In DNA form, the CDR3 reads TGCGCCAGCAGACAGGGGGCCTACGAGCAGTACTTC. It specifies CASRQGAYEQYF.

The gene calls are TRBV9 and TRBJ1-1; D is ambiguous. Germline V gene sequence: CDR1 SGDLS, CDR2 YYNGEE. Deletions cut 4 bases from V and 3 bases from J, with 10 bases between. This CDR3 region has 13 residues. The CDR3 loop is CASSPTVDTEAFF. The CDR3 coding sequence is TGTGCCAGCAGCCCTACGGTGGACACTGAAGCTTTCTTT.

The J gene is TRBJ2-3, the V gene TRBV5-4, with a tentative D call TRBD1 (6 bases). The CDR3 sequence is 18 residues long. The germline V gene has CDR1 SGHNT and CDR2 YYREEE (reference sequence). With 2 bases removed from V and 0 bases from J, the gap between germline ends came to 19 bases. As DNA, the CDR3 is TGTGCCAGCAGCTTAGCTGTCCGGACAGCGTATAGCACAGATACGCAGTATTTT. This gives the protein CASSLAVRTAYSTDTQYF.

V and J are TRBV10-2 and TRBJ2-7; 8 nucleotides line up with TRBD2. V was pared by 10 bases and J by 5 bases, with 10 bases of the junction left unmatched. The V gene's germline CDR1 is WSHSY and CDR2 SAAADI. The CDR3 length is 13 residues. Here the CDR3 reads CATRGGLSHEQYF. CDR3 coding DNA: TGCGCCACCCGGGGGGGGTTGAGTCACGAGCAGTACTTC.

This clone is a singleton in its sample. The chain joins TRBV7-9 to TRBJ1-4; a weak D match, TRBD1 (5 bases). Trimming removed 5 bases at V and 5 bases at J, with 18 bases between. In germline, CDR1 is SEHNR, CDR2 FQNEAQ (reference sequence). There are 16 residues in the CDR3. CDR3 bases: TGTGCCAGCAGCCCCCACGCACGGGGGTCAAATGAAAAACTGTTTTTT. Protein: CASSPHARGSNEKLFF.

The chain couples TRBV19 to TRBJ1-5; D is possibly TRBD1 (5 bases). Trimming removed 3 bases from V and 0 bases from J, with 12 bases in between. Germline V lookup: CDR1 LNHDA, CDR2 SQIVND (reference sequence). The CDR3 runs to 16 residues. The CDR3 bases are TGTGCCAGTAGTATTCTTTCGACAGTTAGCAATCAGCCCCAGCATTTT. It yields the protein CASSILSTVSNQPQHF.

The chain uses TRBV6-4 and TRBJ2-1, with D perhaps TRBD2 (6 bases). This CDR3 comprises 16 residues. Per the germline V gene, CDR1 is MRHNA and CDR2 is SNTAGT. Deletions cut 0 bases from V and 4 bases from J, with 13 bases between. DNA for the CDR3: TGTGCCAGCAGTGACTCGGCGCGGGGCGATTACAATGAGCAGTTCTTC. Its translation: CASSDSARGDYNEQFF.

The V call is TRBV5-8, the J call TRBJ1-2; the match to TRBD1 covers 9 bases. Germline V gene sequence: CDR1 SGHTS, CDR2 YDEGEE. V was pared by 4 bases and J by 4 bases, with 5 bases of the junction left unmatched. CDR3 length: 14 residues. The CDR3 nucleotides read TGTGCCAGCAGCGATACAGGGGGCAGCTATGGCTACACCTTC. It yields the protein CASSDTGGSYGYTF.

This chain joins TRBV10-3 and TRBJ1-5; 9 nucleotides line up with TRBD1. The CDR3 is made up of 14 amino acids. V lost 10 bases and J lost 4; bases outside the gene matches: 8. Looked up from germline, CDR1 is ENHRY and CDR2 is SYGVKD. The chain's CDR3 is CATAPGQGNQPQHF. In DNA, the CDR3 is TGTGCCACAGCACCAGGACAGGGGAATCAGCCCCAGCATTTT.

V usage is TRBV5-4 and J usage is TRBJ2-7; weak D call: TRBD1 (6 bases). The V gene's germline CDR1 is SGHNT and CDR2 YYREEE (reference sequence). The V end lost 6 bases, the J end lost 6 bases, and 22 bases lay between the germline ends. The CDR3 spans 15 residues. The CDR3 coding sequence is TGTGCCAGCACCCGACATGACAGGCAACCTATCGAGCAGTACTTC. Amino acids: CASTRHDRQPIEQYF.

The V gene is TRBV2, the J gene TRBJ1-6, with D possibly being TRBD1 (5 bases). Between the trimmed V and J ends, which lost 6 bases and 2 bases, there was a span of 26 bases. The CDR3 is made up of 20 amino acids. Germline CDR1 reads SNHLY; CDR2 reads FYNNEI. The DNA of the CDR3 is TGTGCCAGCAGCCCTTTGTCAGGGAGGACTGGGGCGGCCTATAATTCACCCCTCCACTTT. This gives the protein CASSPLSGRTGAAYNSPLHF.

The chain has TRBV25-1 and TRBJ2-7; 8 nucleotides line up with TRBD1. The CDR3 is 15 amino acids. The V gene end was trimmed by 5 bases and the J gene end by 2 bases; junction bases not matched to a gene: 8. Germline V gene data show CDR1 as MGHDK and CDR2 as SYGVNS. CDR3 sequence reads: CASSSNRDRPYEQYF. The CDR3, as DNA: TGTGCCAGCAGTTCAAACCGGGACAGGCCCTACGAGCAGTACTTC.